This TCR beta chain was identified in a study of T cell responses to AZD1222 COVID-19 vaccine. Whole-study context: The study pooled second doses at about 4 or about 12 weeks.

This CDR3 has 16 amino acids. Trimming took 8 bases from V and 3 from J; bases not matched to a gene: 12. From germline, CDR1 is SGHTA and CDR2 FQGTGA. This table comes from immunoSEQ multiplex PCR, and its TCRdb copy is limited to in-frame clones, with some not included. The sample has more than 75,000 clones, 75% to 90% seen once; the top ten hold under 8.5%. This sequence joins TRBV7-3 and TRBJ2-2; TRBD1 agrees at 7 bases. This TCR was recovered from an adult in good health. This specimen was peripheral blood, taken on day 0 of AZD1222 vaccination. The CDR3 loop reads CASSSPAGGDTGELFF. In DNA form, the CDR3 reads TGTGCCAGCTCTTCCCCAGCAGGGGGAGACACCGGGGAGCTGTTTTTT.